This is a list of T cell receptor beta chains from one sample in a study of shared clonotypes between healthy human individuals. Produced via immunoSEQ multiplex PCR; TCRdb's table is partial and in-frame only. The data hold about 610,000 clones, with roughly 97% observed a single time. What was sequenced was naive CD4+ T cells sorted from blood. Receptors originate from a woman younger than 45 in good health. CDR3s include the opening cysteine and the closing phenylalanine or tryptophan. Fields, in order: D gene, V gene, J gene, CDR3 DNA, CDR3 protein. A D gene is named only where the DNA matches it firmly.

d_gene: .; v_gene: TRBV19; j_gene: TRBJ1-1; CDR3nt: TGTGCCAGTAGTTATCAAGTAAACACTGAAGCTTTCTTT; CDR3aa: CASSYQVNTEAFF
d_gene: TRBD1; v_gene: TRBV6-5; j_gene: TRBJ2-7; CDR3nt: TGTGCCAGCAGCCAGGACAGGGGGCTATACGAGCAGTACTTC; CDR3aa: CASSQDRGLYEQYF
d_gene: TRBD2; v_gene: TRBV5-6; j_gene: TRBJ2-3; CDR3nt: TGTGCCAGCAGCCCCCAGGCCAGCGGGGCCACAGATACGCAGTATTTT; CDR3aa: CASSPQASGATDTQYF
d_gene: .; v_gene: TRBV28; j_gene: TRBJ2-6; CDR3nt: TGTGCCAGCACGCGACAGAACTCTGGGGCCAACGTCCTGACTTTC; CDR3aa: CASTRQNSGANVLTF
d_gene: .; v_gene: TRBV28; j_gene: TRBJ1-1; CDR3nt: TGTGCCAGCAGTCCGCCGGGGGAGGACACTGAAGCTTTCTTT; CDR3aa: CASSPPGEDTEAFF
d_gene: TRBD2; v_gene: TRBV20-1; j_gene: TRBJ2-1; CDR3nt: TGCAGCGCGGGGGATTATGAGCAGTTCTTC; CDR3aa: CSAGDYEQFF
d_gene: TRBD2; v_gene: TRBV30; j_gene: TRBJ2-1; CDR3nt: TGTGCCTGGAGTGTTAGTGCACTAGCGGGAACCCAGCAGTTCTTC; CDR3aa: CAWSVSALAGTQQFF
d_gene: .; v_gene: TRBV19; j_gene: TRBJ2-3; CDR3nt: TGTGCCAGTAGTATAGCGGGGACGGATACGCAGTATTTT; CDR3aa: CASSIAGTDTQYF
d_gene: TRBD1; v_gene: TRBV11-1; j_gene: TRBJ2-3; CDR3nt: TGTGCCAGCAGCAAAGAAGGGACAGGGAACACAGATACGCAGTATTTT; CDR3aa: CASSKEGTGNTDTQYF
d_gene: .; v_gene: TRBV11-2; j_gene: TRBJ2-7; CDR3nt: TGTGCCAGCAGCTTAGCGGTTTCACTTTCCTACGAGCAGTACTTC; CDR3aa: CASSLAVSLSYEQYF
d_gene: TRBD2; v_gene: TRBV10-3; j_gene: TRBJ2-3; CDR3nt: TGTGCCATTTCGGGGGGGGCTAGCACAGATACGCAGTATTTT; CDR3aa: CAISGGASTDTQYF
d_gene: TRBD1; v_gene: TRBV29-1; j_gene: TRBJ2-2; CDR3nt: TGCAGCGTTGAAGTTGGAAGGGGGCGCGGGACCGGGGAGCTGTTTTTT; CDR3aa: CSVEVGRGRGTGELFF
d_gene: TRBD2; v_gene: TRBV2; j_gene: TRBJ2-3; CDR3nt: TGTGCCAGCAGTGACCACTTTACTAGCGGGAGCACAGATACGCAGTATTTT; CDR3aa: CASSDHFTSGSTDTQYF
d_gene: .; v_gene: TRBV18; j_gene: TRBJ2-7; CDR3nt: TGTGCCAGCTCAGGTTCATCGGGCGAGCAGTACTTC; CDR3aa: CASSGSSGEQYF
d_gene: .; v_gene: TRBV10-3; j_gene: TRBJ1-2; CDR3nt: TGTGCCATCGGAGGGGCAAGTTCAAACTATGGCTACACCTTC; CDR3aa: CAIGGASSNYGYTF